These 27 T cell receptor beta chains came from one sample sequenced in a study of Graves' ophthalmopathy and Graves' hyperthyroidism. Amplification from RNA transcripts yielded the TCR beta CDR3 regions. An opening RT-PCR round employed HTBI primers and preceded a second-round multiplex PCR. TCRdb fed the multiplex PCR reads into MiXCR, producing one record per CDR3 protein. The table shows some 1.1 million distinct CDR3 sequences, with 35% to 40% occurring only once. The sample was peripheral blood or thyroid tissue (not recorded which). The receptor set was obtained from an adult man with Graves' hyperthyroidism.

The sample holds many counts of this clonotype. The chain is built from TRBV5-1 and TRBJ1-1; D ambiguous. CDR3 length: 14 residues. Trimming took off 5 bases at V and 3 bases at J, with 14 bases between the two ends. Per the germline V gene, CDR1 is SGHRS and CDR2 is YFSETQ. The CDR3 region has the DNA TGCGCCAGCAGGGGTGGGGTTTTGTACACTGAAGCTTTCTTT. Amino acid sequence: CASRGGVLYTEAFF.

In this sample, this clonotype turned up a few times. The chain links TRBV5-5 to TRBJ2-7; 9 nucleotides agree with TRBD1. The CDR3 sequence is 16 residues long. Germline V gene sequence: CDR1 SGHKS, CDR2 YYEKEE (reference sequence). V lost 4 bases, J lost 1 base, and 9 bases stayed unmatched. The CDR3 coding sequence is TGTGCCAGCAGCAAGCCGGGACAGGGCAGGTCCTACGAGCAGTACTTC. This codes for CASSKPGQGRSYEQYF.

For this clonotype: A much larger clone lies one base from this, so it may be a read error. This sequence joins TRBV5-6 and TRBJ1-2; D unresolved. Trimming took off 6 bases at V and 2 bases at J, with 11 bases between the two ends. Per germline, CDR1 SGHDT and CDR2 YYEEEE. CDR3 length: 13 residues. The CDR3 DNA sequence: TGTGCCAGCAACTCGGGATACAACTATGGCTACACCTTC. Protein: CASNSGYNYGYTF.

This clonotype turned up a few times. The chain uses TRBV7-2 and TRBJ1-6; D remains unclear. Trimming took off 4 bases at V and 1 base at J, with 8 bases between the two ends. The CDR3 length is 15 residues. Germline V gives CDR1 SGHTA, CDR2 FQGNSA. Here the CDR3 DNA reads TGTGCCAGCAGCTCCACAAGTTCCTATAATTCACCCCTCCACTTT. This encodes CASSSTSSYNSPLHF.

The J gene is TRBJ2-5, the V gene TRBV4-3, with TRBD1 matching over 7 bases. V shed 4 bases and J 3 bases; nucleotides not matched to a gene: 8. The CDR3 totals 15 residues. Looked up from germline, CDR1 is LGHNA and CDR2 is YSLEER. Here the CDR3 DNA reads TGCGCCAGCAGCCCTTTGGGGACAGTTGAAGAGACCCAGTACTTC. Encoded protein: CASSPLGTVEETQYF.

J is TRBJ1-6 and V is TRBV7-2; no clear D. The CDR3 runs to 13 residues. Germline lookup yields CDR1 SGHTA and CDR2 FQGNSA. V was trimmed by 5 bases and J by 10 bases, leaving 12 bases between them. The CDR3 protein is CASSPEPPSPLHF. In nucleotides, the CDR3 is TGTGCCAGCAGCCCCGAACCCCCCTCACCCCTCCACTTT.

This clonotype was counted only a few times. This chain links TRBV2 with TRBJ2-7; possibly TRBD1 or TRBD2 for D (6 bases each). The CDR3 extends over 14 amino acids. The V gene's germline CDR1 is SNHLY and CDR2 FYNNEI. V lost 6 bases and J 4 bases, leaving 16 bases between the germline ends. This CDR3 reads CASSSGAILYEQYF. The CDR3 bases are TGTGCCAGCAGCTCGGGGGCGATTCTATACGAGCAGTACTTC.

This clonotype was detected ten times or more. This chain links TRBV10-3 with TRBJ2-7; 7 nucleotides line up with TRBD2. The CDR3 spans 13 residues. V lost 5 bases to trimming and J lost 1 base; unmatched junction nucleotides: 2. Germline loops: CDR1 ENHRY, CDR2 SYGVKD. The chain's CDR3 is CAISQRGSYEQYF. Written as DNA, the CDR3 is TGTGCCATCAGTCAGCGGGGATCCTACGAGCAGTACTTC.

This clonotype has at least ten counts. The genes are TRBV7-9 and TRBJ2-7; tentative D call: TRBD1 (6 bases). Trimming removed 8 bases at V and 3 bases at J, with 14 bases between. The length of the CDR3 is 13 residues. Germline V CDR1 and CDR2: SEHNR, FQNEAQ (reference sequence). For the CDR3, the DNA is TGTGCCAGCGGGGGCCCGGAGGACTACGAGCAGTACTTC. Protein: CASGGPEDYEQYF. The whole variable domain, filled in from reference TRBV7-9 and TRBJ2-7, reads DTGVSQNPRHKITKRGQNVTFRCDPISEHNRLYWYRQTLGQGPEFLTYFQNEAQLEKSRLLSDRFSAERPKGSFSTLEIQRTEQGDSAMYLCASGGPEDYEQYFGPGTRLTVT.

This clonotype was recorded at least ten times. The rearrangement links TRBV20-1 to TRBJ1-5; 7 bases are shared with TRBD1. CDR3 length equals 13 residues. Trimming at V came to 3 bases and at J to 5 bases, leaving 4 bases not matched to a gene. Germline V gene lookup returns CDR1 DFQATT and CDR2 SNEGSKA (reference sequence). DNA of the CDR3: TGCAGTGCTAGGGACAGGCGAGATCAGCCCCAGCATTTT. Protein product: CSARDRRDQPQHF.

The rearrangement uses TRBV7-9 and TRBJ1-2; TRBD1 matches at 9 bases. The CDR3 has 13 amino acids. V lost 5 bases to trimming and J lost 7 bases; unmatched junction nucleotides: 5. Germline V CDR1 and CDR2: SEHNR, FQNEAQ (reference sequence). The CDR3 coding sequence is TGTGCCAGCAGCCCGGGGACAGGGATTGGCTACACCTTC. Its translation: CASSPGTGIGYTF.

Worth noting for this clonotype: Being one base from a much bigger clone, this may be a read error. V is TRBV20-1 and J is TRBJ2-5, with no clear D. V was cut by 5 bases and J by 5 bases, with 6 bases left in between. Germline V lookup: CDR1 DFQATT, CDR2 SNEGSKA (reference sequence). The CDR3 length is 10 residues. CDR3 in amino acids: CSAARETQYF. DNA for the CDR3: TGCAGTGCTGCGAGGGAGACCCAGTACTTC.

For this clonotype: The junction differs from germline at one of its ends, possibly a read error. The rearrangement joins TRBV29-1 to TRBJ2-2; the match to TRBD1 covers 11 bases. Germline CDR1 reads SQVTM; CDR2 reads ANQGSEA. CDR3 length: 13 residues. CDR3 bases: TGCAGCGCTGGGACAGGGGGGACCGGGGAGCTGTCTTGG. This codes for CSAGTGGTGELSW.

This clonotype was seen only a few times. The chain has TRBV4-3 and TRBJ2-2; TRBD1 is a possible D gene (6 bases). Per germline, CDR1 LGHNA and CDR2 YSLEER. Trimming left V 0 bases short and J 6 bases short, with 14 bases between. This CDR3 is 16 amino acids long. The CDR3 nucleotides are TGCGCCAGCAGCCAAGAAGGGCAGGGGTTGGCCGGGGAGCTGTTTTTT. This translates into CASSQEGQGLAGELFF.

The CDR3 is CAWSVVPTEAFF. CDR3 in DNA: TGTGCCTGGAGTGTTGTGCCCACTGAAGCTTTCTTT. The genes are TRBV5-5 and TRBJ1-1; no clear D. This CDR3 has 12 amino acids. V gave up 10 bases and J gave up 4 bases, with 14 bases separating them. The V gene's germline CDR1 is SGHKS and CDR2 YYEKEE (reference sequence).

V is TRBV24-1 and J is TRBJ1-2; D not resolved. V shed 0 bases and J shed 2 bases, with 12 bases lying between them. The CDR3 is 16 residues long. CDR1 is KGHDR and CDR2 is SFDVKD in the germline V gene. In DNA, the CDR3 is TGTGCCACCAGTGATTTGGGCCGGGGAAGGAACTATGGCTACACCTTC. Translated, it gives CATSDLGRGRNYGYTF.

Regarding this clonotype: A much larger clone lies one base from this, so it may be a read error. The genes are TRBV9 and TRBJ2-2; tentative D call: TRBD1 (5 bases). The V end was cut by 4 bases, the J end by 4 bases, with 14 bases between. This CDR3 comprises 15 residues. Germline V gene data show CDR1 as SGDLS and CDR2 as YYNGEE. The CDR3 loop is CASSLVWQGTGELFF. The CDR3 coding sequence is TGTGCCAGCAGCCTAGTATGGCAGGGCACCGGGGAGCTGTTTTTT.

The chain employs TRBV5-1 and TRBJ2-7; 8 bases align to TRBD2. This CDR3 has 17 residues. V trimming: 4 bases; J trimming: 3 bases; junction bases outside the gene matches: 15. CDR1 and CDR2 from the germline V gene are SGHRS and YFSETQ. Here the CDR3 DNA reads TGCGCCAGCAGCCCCGGGGGGGGGCCGGGGGCGAACTACGAGCAGTACTTC. It encodes CASSPGGGPGANYEQYF.

This chain links TRBV20-1 with TRBJ1-5; 7 bases fit TRBD1. From germline, CDR1 is DFQATT and CDR2 SNEGSKA (reference sequence). J lost 3 bases, V lost 6 bases, and 14 bases had no gene match. The CDR3 is 16 residues long. Here the CDR3 DNA reads TGCAGTGCCCGGGACAGACTAGGCACCGACAATCAGCCCCAGCATTTT. As protein: CSARDRLGTDNQPQHF.

This clonotype was seen repeatedly, ten times or more. The rearrangement links TRBV20-1 to TRBJ1-3; the match to TRBD1 covers 7 bases. The V gene's germline CDR1 is DFQATT and CDR2 SNEGSKA (reference sequence). This CDR3 is built from 18 residues. The J segment lost 0 bases and the V segment lost 1 base, leaving 12 bases of the junction unmatched. This CDR3 is CSARALRDRGTSGNTIYF. CDR3 nucleotides: TGCAGTGCTAGAGCGCTCCGGGACAGAGGCACCTCTGGAAACACCATATATTTT.

This clonotype has a count of ten or more. The gene calls are TRBV10-3 and TRBJ2-7, with D perhaps TRBD1 (5 bases). The CDR3 is 14 amino acids. Germline values: CDR1 ENHRY, CDR2 SYGVKD. The V end lost 6 bases, the J end lost 1 base, and 13 bases lay between the germline ends. The CDR3 DNA reads TGTGCCATCAGGGACGCGACAGAATCCTACGAGCAGTACTTC. Amino acid sequence: CAIRDATESYEQYF.

Ten or more counts support this clonotype. The rearrangement uses TRBV25-1 and TRBJ2-2; 12 bases are a match to TRBD2. The CDR3 has 17 residues. Trimming cost V 2 bases and J 5 bases; bases outside gene matches: 6. CDR1 is MGHDK and CDR2 is SYGVNS in the germline V gene. CDR3 in amino acids: CASSEPSGRAGTGELFF. The CDR3 nucleotides read TGTGCCAGCAGTGAACCTAGCGGGAGGGCCGGGACCGGGGAGCTGTTTTTT.

In regard to this clonotype: Given a much more abundant clone one base away, this may be a read error. Likely a read error: the CDR3 ends without its conserved phenylalanine or tryptophan. This chain links TRBV24-1 with TRBJ2-2; no reliable D call. Trimming took 1 base from V and 1 from J, leaving 9 bases between them. The germline gives CDR1 KGHDR, CDR2 SFDVKD. This CDR3 is built from 16 residues. For the CDR3, the DNA is TGTGCCACCAGTGATTTCGCCACTTTGAACACCGGGGAGCTGTTTTTA. Translating it yields CATSDFATLNTGELFL.

This clonotype was observed a few times. The chain couples TRBV20-1 to TRBJ1-1; D ambiguous. Germline values: CDR1 DFQATT, CDR2 SNEGSKA (reference sequence). This CDR3 is built from 15 residues. The ends were cut back, 1 base at V and 1 base at J, with 13 bases in the middle. The CDR3: CSARGLDWENTEAFF. As DNA, the CDR3 is TGCAGTGCTAGAGGGCTAGACTGGGAGAACACTGAAGCTTTCTTT.

This clonotype was detected ten times or more. The chain is built from TRBV10-3 and TRBJ2-5, with 7 bases matching TRBD1. V was pared by 0 bases and J by 3 bases, with 13 bases of the junction left unmatched. The CDR3 has 18 residues. Germline lookup yields CDR1 ENHRY and CDR2 SYGVKD. The CDR3 reads CAISESKLAQGEEETQYF. The CDR3 DNA follows: TGTGCCATCAGTGAGTCGAAGTTAGCGCAGGGGGAAGAAGAGACCCAGTACTTC.

This clonotype was seen only a few times. Its ends do not fully match the called genes, so a read error is possible. V and J are TRBV5-1 and TRBJ1-2, with D perhaps TRBD1 (5 bases). There are 14 residues in the CDR3. CDR1 is SGHRS, CDR2 YFSETQ, per germline. CDR3 protein: CASSQPTANYGYTF. CDR3 bases: TGTGCCAGCAGCCAACCGACAGCTAACTATGGCTACACCTTC. The complete variable domain, with remaining parts taken from reference TRBV5-1 and TRBJ1-2, reads KAGVTQTPRYLIKTRGQQVTLSCSPISGHRSVSWYQQTPGQGLQFLFEYFSETQRNKGNFPGRFSGRQFSNSRSEMNVSTLELGDSALYLCASSQPTANYGYTFGSGTRLTVV.

The V and J genes are TRBV24-1 and TRBJ2-3, with a weak D call TRBD2 (5 bases). V lost 12 bases and J lost 6, with 21 bases in between. The germline V gene has CDR1 KGHDR and CDR2 SFDVKD. The CDR3 consists of 14 residues. The CDR3 DNA sequence: TGTGCCTGCGGGCCAGGCGACTCCTTGGATACGCAGTATTTT. As protein: CACGPGDSLDTQYF.